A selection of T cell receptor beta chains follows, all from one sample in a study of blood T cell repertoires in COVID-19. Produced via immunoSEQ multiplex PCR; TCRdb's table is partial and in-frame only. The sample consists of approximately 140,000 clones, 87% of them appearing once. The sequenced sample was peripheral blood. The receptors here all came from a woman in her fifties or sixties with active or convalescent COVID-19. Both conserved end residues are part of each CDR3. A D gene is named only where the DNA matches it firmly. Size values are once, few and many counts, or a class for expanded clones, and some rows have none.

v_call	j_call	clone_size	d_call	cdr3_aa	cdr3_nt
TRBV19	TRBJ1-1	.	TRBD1	CASSWGQGNTEAFF	TGTGCCAGTAGCTGGGGACAGGGGAACACTGAAGCTTTCTTT
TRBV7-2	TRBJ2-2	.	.	CASSPRPGLNTGELFF	TGTGCCAGCAGCCCTCGTCCGGGACTGAACACCGGGGAGCTGTTTTTT
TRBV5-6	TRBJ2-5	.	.	CASSLTGNQETQYF	TGTGCCAGCAGCTTGACAGGGAACCAAGAGACCCAGTACTTC
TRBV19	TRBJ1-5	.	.	CASVEGLSNQPQHF	TGTGCCAGTGTGGAGGGATTGAGCAATCAGCCCCAGCATTTT
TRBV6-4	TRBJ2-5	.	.	CASSETGQETQYF	TGTGCCAGCAGTGAAACGGGGCAAGAGACCCAGTACTTC
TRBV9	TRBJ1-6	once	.	CASSPGDLAGNSPLHF	TGTGCCAGCAGCCCTGGGGACCTGGCGGGAAATTCACCCCTCCACTTT
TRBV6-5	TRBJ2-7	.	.	CASSYSTGTGDYEQYF	TGTGCCAGCAGTTACTCTACCGGGACTGGGGACTACGAGCAGTACTTC
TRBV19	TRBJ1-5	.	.	CASNYRGNQPQHF	TGTGCCAGTAATTATCGGGGAAATCAGCCCCAGCATTTT
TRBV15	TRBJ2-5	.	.	CATSRDPSGQETQYF	TGTGCCACCAGCAGAGATCCTTCAGGCCAAGAGACCCAGTACTTC
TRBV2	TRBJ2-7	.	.	CAGGAWYEQYF	TGTGCCGGGGGGGCTTGGTACGAGCAGTACTTC
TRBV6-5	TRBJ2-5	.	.	CASSWGPIQPGETQYF	TGTGCCAGCAGTTGGGGCCCCATTCAGCCGGGAGAGACCCAGTACTTC
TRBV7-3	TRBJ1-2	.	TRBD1	CASSKDRGNYGYTF	TGTGCCAGCAGCAAGGACAGGGGAAACTATGGCTACACCTTC
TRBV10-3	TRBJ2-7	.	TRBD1	CASLDLRDRGYEQYF	TGTGCCAGCCTAGACCTACGGGACAGGGGTTACGAGCAGTACTTC
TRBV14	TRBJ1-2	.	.	CASSQVSGGEFDYGYTF	TGTGCCAGCAGCCAAGTCTCGGGGGGTGAGTTTGACTATGGCTACACCTTC
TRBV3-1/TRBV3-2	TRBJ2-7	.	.	CASSQGLRYEQYF	TGTGCCAGCAGCCAAGGCCTCAGGTACGAGCAGTACTTC
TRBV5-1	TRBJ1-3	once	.	CASSLGGQSTNTIYF	TGCGCCAGCAGCTTGGGCGGGCAGTCGACAAACACCATATATTTT
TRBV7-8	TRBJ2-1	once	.	CASSLEGPLNEQFF	TGTGCCAGCAGCTTAGAGGGGCCCCTCAATGAGCAGTTCTTC
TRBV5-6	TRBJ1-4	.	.	CASSFYRSFQINEKLFF	TGTGCCAGCAGCTTTTACAGATCATTCCAGATCAATGAAAAACTGTTTTTT
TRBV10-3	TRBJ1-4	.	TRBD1	CAISEVQGATLTNEKLFF	TGTGCCATCAGCGAGGTACAGGGGGCTACTCTAACTAATGAAAAACTGTTTTTT
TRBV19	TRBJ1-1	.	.	CASSARDKGSMNTEAFF	TGTGCCAGTAGTGCTCGGGACAAGGGCTCCATGAACACTGAAGCTTTCTTT
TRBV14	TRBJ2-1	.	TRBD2	CASSQPGLVGPKQFF	TGTGCCAGCAGCCAACCGGGACTAGTCGGTCCAAAGCAGTTCTTC
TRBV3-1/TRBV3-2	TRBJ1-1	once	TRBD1	CASSQPRGQGSTEAFF	TGTGCCAGCAGCCAACCGCGGGGACAGGGGAGCACTGAAGCTTTCTTT
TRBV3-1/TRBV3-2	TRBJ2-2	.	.	CASSTPGFWGTGELFF	TGTGCCAGCAGCACCCCAGGGTTCTGGGGCACCGGGGAGCTGTTTTTT
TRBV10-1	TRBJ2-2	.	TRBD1	CASSGQGRPGELFF	TGCGCCAGCAGTGGACAGGGGAGACCCGGGGAGCTGTTTTTT
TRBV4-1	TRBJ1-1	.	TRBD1	CASSQRTGLEKMNTEAFF	TGCGCCAGCAGCCAAAGGACAGGGTTAGAAAAAATGAACACTGAAGCTTTCTTT
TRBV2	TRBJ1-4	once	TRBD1	CASSAQTGVKVKLFF	TGTGCCAGCAGTGCCCAGACAGGGGTCAAAGTAAAACTGTTTTTT
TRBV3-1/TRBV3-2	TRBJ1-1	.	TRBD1	CASSQMGGTGGIMNTEAFF	TGTGCCAGCAGCCAGATGGGCGGGACAGGGGGGATCATGAACACTGAAGCTTTCTTT
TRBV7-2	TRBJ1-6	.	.	CALGGLINSPLHF	TGTGCCTTGGGCGGGTTAATTAATTCACCCCTCCACTTT
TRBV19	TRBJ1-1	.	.	CASSIEAGGTEAFF	TGTGCCAGTAGTATAGAGGCGGGGGGCACTGAAGCTTTCTTT
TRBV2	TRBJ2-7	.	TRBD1	CASRRPGQGAYEQYF	TGTGCCAGCAGACGTCCGGGACAGGGGGCCTACGAGCAGTACTTC
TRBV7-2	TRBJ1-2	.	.	CASSVTSYGYTF	TGTGCCAGCAGCGTAACAAGCTATGGCTACACCTTC
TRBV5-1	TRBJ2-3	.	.	CASSNGQSTDTQYF	TGCGCCAGCAGCAACGGACAGAGCACAGATACGCAGTATTTT
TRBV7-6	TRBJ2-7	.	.	CASSLAGGVYEQYF	TGTGCCAGCAGCTTGGCCGGAGGGGTTTACGAGCAGTACTTC
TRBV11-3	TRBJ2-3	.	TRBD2	CASSPGGINTDTQYF	TGTGCCAGCTCGCCGGGGGGGATCAACACAGATACGCAGTATTTT
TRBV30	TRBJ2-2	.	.	CAWRAGNTGELFF	TGTGCCTGGAGAGCAGGAAACACCGGGGAGCTGTTTTTT
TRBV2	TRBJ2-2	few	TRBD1	CARGQGGKAGELFF	TGTGCCAGGGGACAGGGGGGAAAAGCCGGGGAGCTGTTTTTT
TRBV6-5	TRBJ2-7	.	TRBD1	CASSPYYRGSYEQYF	TGTGCCAGCAGTCCTTACTACAGGGGCTCCTACGAGCAGTACTTC
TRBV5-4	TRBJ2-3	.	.	CASSLAGDTQYF	TGTGCCAGCAGCTTGGCGGGTGATACGCAGTATTTT
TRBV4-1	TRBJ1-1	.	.	CASSQGPLRGTEAFF	TGCGCCAGCAGCCAAGGCCCCCTAAGGGGCACTGAAGCTTTCTTT
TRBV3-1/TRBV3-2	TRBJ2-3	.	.	CASSQDAIRASDTQYF	TGTGCCAGCAGCCAAGATGCAATCAGGGCAAGCGATACGCAGTATTTT
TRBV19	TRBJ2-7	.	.	CASSLRRGSYEQYF	TGTGCCAGTAGCCTCCGCCGGGGCTCCTACGAGCAGTACTTC
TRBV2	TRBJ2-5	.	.	CASSGRQETQYF	TGTGCCAGCAGTGGCAGGCAAGAGACCCAGTACTTC
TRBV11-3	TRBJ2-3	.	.	CASSLGQGDTQYF	TGTGCCAGCAGCTTAGGCCAGGGAGATACGCAGTATTTT
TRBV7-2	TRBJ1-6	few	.	CASTEVMSSYNSPLHF	TGTGCCAGCACCGAAGTAATGAGCTCCTATAATTCACCCCTCCACTTT
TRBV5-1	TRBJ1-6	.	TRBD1	CASSLQGASSPLHF	TGCGCCAGCAGCTTGCAGGGGGCGAGTTCACCCCTCCACTTT
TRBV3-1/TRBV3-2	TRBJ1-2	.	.	CASSQEGGARNGYTF	TGTGCCAGCAGCCAAGAGGGGGGGGCGAGGAATGGCTACACCTTC
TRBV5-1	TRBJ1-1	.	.	CASSLGQGFEAFF	TGCGCCAGCAGCTTGGGACAAGGATTTGAAGCTTTCTTT
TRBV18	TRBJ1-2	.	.	CASSPSQDNPYGYTF	TGTGCCAGCTCACCATCCCAGGACAACCCCTATGGCTACACCTTC
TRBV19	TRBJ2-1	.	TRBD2	CASSTLFSGGTNEQFF	TGTGCCAGTAGTACCCTCTTTAGCGGGGGAACGAATGAGCAGTTCTTC
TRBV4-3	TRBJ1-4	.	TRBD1	CASSQGQSPTNEKLFF	TGCGCCAGCAGCCAGGGACAGTCCCCAACTAATGAAAAACTGTTTTTT
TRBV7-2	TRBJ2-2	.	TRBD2	CASSRGGINTGELFF	TGTGCCAGCAGCCGCGGGGGGATAAACACCGGGGAGCTGTTTTTT
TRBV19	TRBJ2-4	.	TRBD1	CASSNTGGRNIQYF	TGTGCCAGTAGTAACACAGGGGGTAGGAACATTCAGTACTTC
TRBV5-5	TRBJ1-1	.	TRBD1	CASSPEGTGFGAFF	TGTGCCAGCAGCCCGGAAGGGACAGGGTTCGGAGCTTTCTTT
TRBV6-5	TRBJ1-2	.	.	CASSRASGNYGYTF	TGTGCCAGCAGTCGTGCCTCAGGGAACTATGGCTACACCTTC